This TCR beta chain is from a study of blood T cell repertoires in COVID-19. Turning to the study itself: Nucleic acid was either cDNA or gDNA, and it came from T cells, B-cell-depleted T cells, or PBMCs.

TCRdb's table, derived via immunoSEQ multiplex PCR, lists solely in-frame clones and lacks some. The sample shows under 200,000 clones, 85% to 90% of them seen only once. Seattle researchers signed up patients amid active infection and tracked them longitudinally. Trimming took 6 bases from V and 8 from J; bases not matched to a gene: 4. The CDR3 has 12 amino acids. Germline V gives CDR1 LNHDA, CDR2 SQIVND (reference sequence). The chain carries TRBV19 and TRBJ1-3; 7 bases align to TRBD1. The sample consisted of peripheral blood. The receptor comes from a man in his 60s with COVID-19, enrolled during active disease. For the CDR3, the DNA is TGTGCCAGTAGCCCAGGGGGGCACACCATATATTTT. It codes for CASSPGGHTIYF. Combining the CDR3 with reference TRBV19 and TRBJ1-3 gives the whole variable domain DGGITQSPKYLFRKEGQNVTLSCEQNLNHDAMYWYRQDPGQGLRLIYYSQIVNDFQKGDIAEGYSVSREKKESFPLTVTSAQKNPTAFYLCASSPGGHTIYFGEGSWLTVV.